This entry lists 21 T cell receptor beta chains sequenced from one sample in a study of cytomegalovirus exposure and HLA in healthy donors. Use of 60 Vbeta and 13 Jbeta primers characterized the PCR. Some clones are missing from TCRdb's copy, which holds only in-frame ones; the method was immunoSEQ multiplex PCR. The sample includes about 73,000 clones, 60% to 75% of them seen just once. Sequenced material: PBMCs. The receptors shown here come from a man between 70 and 80 years old in good health and CMV-seronegative.

J is TRBJ1-4 and V is TRBV27, with no clear D. The germline V gene has CDR1 MNHEY and CDR2 SMNVEV (reference sequence). This CDR3 spans 13 amino acids. V was trimmed by 5 bases and J by 4 bases, leaving 8 bases between them. CDR3 nucleotides: TGTGCCAGCAGTCAGATTATTAATGAAAAACTGTTTTTT. Amino acid sequence: CASSQIINEKLFF.

This clone was seen once. The V call is TRBV7-2, the J call TRBJ2-1; 7 positions agree with TRBD1. The CDR3 consists of 14 residues. V was pared by 4 bases and J by 6 bases, with 6 bases of the junction left unmatched. Germline lookup yields CDR1 SGHTA and CDR2 FQGNSA. The CDR3 DNA reads as TGTGCCAGCAGCTGGGGACCAGGGGGCAATGAGCAGTTCTTC. Its protein product is CASSWGPGGNEQFF.

The J gene is TRBJ2-6, the V gene TRBV28; 8 positions match TRBD1. The CDR3 has 16 amino acids. Losses at the gene ends were 6 bases for V and 2 bases for J; bases not matched to a gene: 6. Germline V lookup: CDR1 MDHEN, CDR2 SYDVKM. Written as DNA, the CDR3 is TGTGCCAGCAGCTCGACAGGGGAAACTGGGGCCAACGTCCTGACTTTC. It codes for CASSSTGETGANVLTF.

The CDR3 DNA sequence: TGTGCCAGCAGCGTAGACTCCAGAGGGGGAAGGGAGACCCAGTACTTC. It translates to CASSVDSRGGRETQYF. The chain links TRBV9 to TRBJ2-5; the D gene is possibly TRBD1 (6 bases). CDR3 length: 16 residues. Trimming took off 0 bases at V and 5 bases at J, with 17 bases between the two ends. The V gene's germline CDR1 is SGDLS and CDR2 YYNGEE.

V and J are TRBV28 and TRBJ1-4, with D maybe TRBD1 (6 bases). The V and J ends lost 5 bases and 4 bases respectively, with 11 bases between them. This CDR3 is 14 amino acids long. CDR1 is MDHEN and CDR2 is SYDVKM in the germline V gene. CDR3 protein: CASSAGAFNEKLFF. In DNA, the CDR3 is TGTGCCAGCAGTGCAGGGGCTTTTAATGAAAAACTGTTTTTT.

The chain combines TRBV5-1 with TRBJ1-1, with D tentatively TRBD1 (6 bases). This CDR3 is built from 16 residues. The germline V gene encodes CDR1 SGHRS and CDR2 YFSETQ. The V and J ends lost 3 bases and 4 bases respectively, with 19 bases between them. CDR3 residues: CASSSGMGAGVTEAFF. The CDR3 nucleotides read TGCGCCAGCAGCTCAGGAATGGGGGCAGGGGTCACTGAAGCTTTCTTT.

CDR3 protein: CASSLSTGGVYGYTF. Here the CDR3 DNA reads TGTGCCAGCAGTTTATCGACAGGGGGCGTCTATGGCTACACCTTC. The chain uses TRBV27 and TRBJ1-2; 10 bases line up with TRBD1. CDR3 length: 15 amino acids. Losses at the gene ends were 0 bases for V and 4 bases for J; bases not matched to a gene: 2. The germline V gene encodes CDR1 MNHEY and CDR2 SMNVEV (reference sequence).

This clone was seen only a few times. This sequence joins TRBV4-3 and TRBJ1-6; D is unresolved. The germline gives CDR1 LGHNA, CDR2 YSLEER. The V end lost 0 bases, the J end lost 6 bases, and 9 bases lay between the germline ends. The length of the CDR3 is 15 residues. CDR3: CASSQDYTVNSPLHF. The DNA for the CDR3 is TGCGCCAGCAGCCAAGATTATACAGTTAATTCACCCCTCCACTTT.

The chain has TRBV4-1 and TRBJ1-6; D ambiguous. The CDR3 length is 17 residues. Deletions cut 0 bases from V and 0 bases from J, with 9 bases between. CDR1 MGHRA and CDR2 YSYEKL come from the germline V gene. CDR3: CASSQDGQSSYNSPLHF. The CDR3 nucleotides are TGCGCCAGCAGCCAAGATGGGCAGAGCTCCTATAATTCACCCCTCCACTTT.

J is TRBJ2-5 and V is TRBV5-8; 7 bases are shared with TRBD1. V lost 4 bases and J lost 11; bases outside the gene matches: 14. The CDR3 contains 14 residues. In germline, CDR1 is SGHTS, CDR2 YDEGEE. The CDR3 DNA is TGTGCCAGCAGCGTACGGGACAGAGATACGGAGCAGTACTTC. It specifies CASSVRDRDTEQYF. The full variable domain, with the rest looked up from reference TRBV5-8 and TRBJ2-5, is EAGVTQSPTHLIKTRGQQATLRCSPISGHTSVYWYQQALGLGLQFLLWYDEGEERNRGNFPPRFSGRQFPNYSSELNVNALELEDSALYLCASSVRDRDTEQYFGPGTRLLVL.

The genes are TRBV19 and TRBJ1-1; D not resolved. Germline CDR1 reads LNHDA; CDR2 reads SQIVND (reference sequence). This CDR3 comprises 11 residues. Trimming took off 5 bases at V and 3 bases at J, with 4 bases between the two ends. CDR3 sequence reads: CASSLYTEAFF. Written as DNA, the CDR3 is TGTGCCAGTAGTCTCTACACTGAAGCTTTCTTT.

The chain has TRBV5-5 and TRBJ2-5; 7 bases agree with TRBD1. Germline V gene data show CDR1 as SGHKS and CDR2 as YYEKEE (reference sequence). The CDR3 sequence is 15 residues long. Unmatched junction bases numbered 7, after V lost 2 bases and J lost 3 bases. For the CDR3, the DNA is TGTGCCAGCAGCTTCCTGACAGGGATGGAAGAGACCCAGTACTTC. The encoded protein is CASSFLTGMEETQYF.

The sample holds a few counts of this clone. The chain is built from TRBV6-5 and TRBJ1-3, with D possibly being TRBD1 (5 bases). Trimming shortened V by 8 bases and J by 3 bases, and 14 bases separated the two germline ends. The CDR3 totals 14 residues. The V gene's germline CDR1 is MNHEY and CDR2 SVGAGI. The CDR3 nucleotides are TGTGCCAGCTTCCGTAAGGGGATTGGAAACACCATATATTTT. Its translation: CASFRKGIGNTIYF.

The V and J genes are TRBV27 and TRBJ1-6; 9 bases align to TRBD1. The CDR3 sequence is 15 residues long. Germline lookup yields CDR1 MNHEY and CDR2 SMNVEV (reference sequence). Unmatched junction bases numbered 8, after V lost 4 bases and J lost 10 bases. CDR3 sequence reads: CASSSPGQGLSPLHF. Written as DNA, the CDR3 is TGTGCCAGCAGTTCTCCGGGACAGGGTTTGTCACCCCTCCACTTT.

J is TRBJ2-3 and V is TRBV10-2; D is undetermined. V lost 0 bases, J lost 4 bases, and 5 bases lay in between. Germline-derived CDR1 and CDR2 are WSHSY and SAAADI. The CDR3 covers 13 residues. The CDR3 region is CASSESSPDTQYF. For the CDR3, the DNA is TGCGCCAGCAGTGAGTCCTCCCCAGATACGCAGTATTTT.

This clone has more than one count but fewer than ten. This chain links TRBV6-6 with TRBJ1-1; TRBD1 matches 7 bases. This CDR3 is 12 amino acids long. Germline CDR1 is MNHNY and CDR2 is SVGAGI (reference sequence). V trimming: 5 bases; J trimming: 8 bases; junction bases outside the gene matches: 5. CDR3: CASSSDRAEAFF. In DNA, the CDR3 is TGTGCCAGCAGTAGCGACAGGGCCGAAGCTTTCTTT.

This chain's CDR3 is CASSPGQEYGYTF. The CDR3 DNA reads TGTGCCAGCTCACCAGGACAGGAATATGGCTACACCTTC. The chain employs TRBV18 and TRBJ1-2, with 7 bases fitting TRBD1. V shed 2 bases and J 5 bases; nucleotides not matched to a gene: 2. Germline CDR1 is KGHSH and CDR2 is LQKENI. CDR3 length: 13 amino acids.

The rearrangement links TRBV7-9 to TRBJ2-7, with 10 bases matching TRBD1. J was trimmed by 5 bases and V by 5 bases; bases with no gene match: 6. The CDR3 has 14 residues. Per the germline V gene, CDR1 is SEHNR and CDR2 is FQNEAQ (reference sequence). CDR3 sequence reads: CASSPPGTGDEQYF. CDR3 nucleotides: TGTGCCAGCAGCCCACCCGGGACAGGGGACGAGCAGTACTTC.

The chain couples TRBV5-1 to TRBJ1-6; no reliable D call. The length of the CDR3 is 15 residues. Germline V gene sequence: CDR1 SGHRS, CDR2 YFSETQ. Trimming left V 4 bases short and J 9 bases short, with 17 bases between. The CDR3 DNA reads as TGCGCCAGCAGCCTAGTCGGCCCAAATTTTTCACCCCTCCACTTT. Translation: CASSLVGPNFSPLHF.

The chain is built from TRBV5-1 and TRBJ1-1; D is unresolved. The CDR3 covers 14 residues. Trimming stripped 2 bases from V and 0 bases from J, with 8 bases between. The germline V gene has CDR1 SGHRS and CDR2 YFSETQ. The CDR3 region is CASSLNTVNTEAFF. The DNA for the CDR3 is TGCGCCAGCAGCTTAAACACAGTGAACACTGAAGCTTTCTTT.

The chain joins TRBV11-2 to TRBJ2-3, with D unresolved. This CDR3 is 14 amino acids long. CDR1 is SGHAT, CDR2 FQNNGV, per germline. V was trimmed by 1 base and J by 2 bases, leaving 7 bases between them. The CDR3 DNA sequence: TGTGCCAGCAGCTTAGGACTTTTCACAGATACGCAGTATTTT. This codes for CASSLGLFTDTQYF.